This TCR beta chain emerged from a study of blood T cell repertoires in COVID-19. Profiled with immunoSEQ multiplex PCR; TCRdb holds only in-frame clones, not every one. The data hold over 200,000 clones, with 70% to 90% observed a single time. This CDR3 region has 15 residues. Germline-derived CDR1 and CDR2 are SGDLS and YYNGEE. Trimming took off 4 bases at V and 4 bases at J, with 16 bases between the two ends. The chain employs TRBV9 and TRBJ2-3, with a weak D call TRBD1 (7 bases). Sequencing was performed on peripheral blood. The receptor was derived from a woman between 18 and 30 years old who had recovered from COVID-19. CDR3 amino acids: CASSRRGPVADTQYF. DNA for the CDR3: TGTGCCAGCAGCAGGAGGGGGCCTGTGGCAGATACGCAGTATTTT.